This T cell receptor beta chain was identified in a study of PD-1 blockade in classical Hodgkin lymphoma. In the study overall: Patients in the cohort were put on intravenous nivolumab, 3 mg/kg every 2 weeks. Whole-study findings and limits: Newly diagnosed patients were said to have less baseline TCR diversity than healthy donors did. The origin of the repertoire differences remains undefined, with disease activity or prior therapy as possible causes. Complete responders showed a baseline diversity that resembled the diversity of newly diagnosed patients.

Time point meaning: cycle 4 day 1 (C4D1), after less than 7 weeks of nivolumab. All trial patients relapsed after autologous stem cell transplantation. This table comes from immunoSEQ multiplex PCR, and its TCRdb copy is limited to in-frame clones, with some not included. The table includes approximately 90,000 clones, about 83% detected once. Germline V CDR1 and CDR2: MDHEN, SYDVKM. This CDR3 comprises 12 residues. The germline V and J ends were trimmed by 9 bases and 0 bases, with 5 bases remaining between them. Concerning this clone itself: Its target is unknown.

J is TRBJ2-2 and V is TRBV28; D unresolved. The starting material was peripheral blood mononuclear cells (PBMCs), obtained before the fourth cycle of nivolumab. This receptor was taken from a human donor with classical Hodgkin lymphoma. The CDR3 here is CASGSNTGELFF. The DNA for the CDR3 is TGTGCCAGTGGGTCGAACACCGGGGAGCTGTTTTTT. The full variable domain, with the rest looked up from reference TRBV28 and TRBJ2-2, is DVKVTQSSRYLVKRTGEKVFLECVQDMDHENMFWYRQDPGLGLRLIYFSYDVKMKEKGDIPEGYSVSREKKERFSLILESASTNQTSMYLCASGSNTGELFFGEGSRLTVL.